Here is one T cell receptor beta chain with its context. Its target is not known. This sample was included in a study of resident and recirculating memory T cells in vitiligo. Points from the study as a whole: Non-conserved TCRs across sites and patients suggested distinct clones per lesion. Clonality differed among vitiligo lesions, with no unique dominant clone.

TCRdb's table, derived via immunoSEQ multiplex PCR, lists solely in-frame clones and lacks some. The sample shows tens of thousands of clones, 92% of them seen only once. Germline assignment: CDR1 MGHDK and CDR2 SYGVNS. CDR3 length: 14 amino acids. The J segment lost 7 bases and the V segment lost 5 bases, leaving 4 bases of the junction unmatched. No change in lesions over the prior 6 months defined stable disease. Confetti depigmentation, marking active vitiligo, was absent in these patients. This clonotype originated in a male donor with vitiligo. Sequencing was performed on blood. The chain has TRBV25-1 and TRBJ2-1; 11 bases are a match to TRBD1. The CDR3 sequence: CASSRRDRGNEQFF. In DNA, the CDR3 is TGTGCCAGCAGTCGCCGGGACAGGGGGAATGAGCAGTTCTTC.